This T cell receptor beta chain is from a study of T cell repertoires in cytomegalovirus infection. Study summary: Use of recently identified HLA-C-restricted and well-studied HLA-B-restricted CMV epitopes was part of the study.

The CDR3 runs to 13 residues. Deletions cut 6 bases from V and 7 bases from J, with 13 bases between. Germline lookup yields CDR1 MNHEY and CDR2 SMNVEV (reference sequence). Broader study findings: CMV-specific TCR beta clonotypes restricted by HLA-C were the ones dominating the ex vivo response.

This clonotype came up a few times. No antigen is known for it. TCRdb re-called the reads with MiXCR, one entry per CDR3 protein. The table lists about 920,000 distinct CDR3 sequences, more than 25% of them singletons. The material sequenced was cultured CD8+ T cells from PBMCs, taken from culture after CMV antigen stimulation. This receptor was obtained from a human donor in good health (CMV status not recorded). Some clones in this sample may be carry-over from other donors' samples. The chain links TRBV27 to TRBJ2-1; D gene ambiguous. The CDR3 sequence is CASSLSARNEQFF. CDR3 DNA: TGTGCCAGCAGCCTAAGTGCGAGAAATGAGCAGTTCTTC.